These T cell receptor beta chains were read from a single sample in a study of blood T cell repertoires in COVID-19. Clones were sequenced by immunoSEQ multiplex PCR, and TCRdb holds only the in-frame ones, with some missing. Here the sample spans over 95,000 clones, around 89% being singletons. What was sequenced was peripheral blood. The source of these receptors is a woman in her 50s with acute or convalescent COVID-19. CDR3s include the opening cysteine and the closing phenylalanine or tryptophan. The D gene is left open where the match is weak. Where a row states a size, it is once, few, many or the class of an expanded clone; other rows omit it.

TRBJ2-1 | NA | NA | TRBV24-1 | CATSVRSPGSSYNEQFF | TGTGCCACCAGTGTCCGATCTCCGGGGAGCTCCTACAATGAGCAGTTCTTC
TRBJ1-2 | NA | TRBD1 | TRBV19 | CASSDWDRGNYGYTF | TGTGCCAGTAGTGACTGGGACAGGGGAAACTATGGCTACACCTTC
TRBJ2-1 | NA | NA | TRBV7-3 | CASSPGTGSEQFF | TGTGCCAGCAGCCCCGGGACTGGCAGTGAGCAGTTCTTC
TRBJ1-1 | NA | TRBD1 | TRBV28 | CASSSVAGGGSTEAFF | TGTGCCAGCAGCAGCGTGGCAGGGGGCGGTTCCACTGAAGCTTTCTTT
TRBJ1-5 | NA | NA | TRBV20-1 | CSASFGGGLVNQPQHF | TGCAGTGCTAGTTTTGGGGGGGGGCTCGTGAATCAGCCCCAGCATTTT
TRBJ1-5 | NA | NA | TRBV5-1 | CASSPGGLDQPQHF | TGCGCCAGCAGCCCCGGAGGGCTGGATCAGCCCCAGCATTTT
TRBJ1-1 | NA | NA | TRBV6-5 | CASRTAGFYGEAFF | TGTGCCAGCAGAACAGCGGGGTTTTACGGTGAAGCTTTCTTT
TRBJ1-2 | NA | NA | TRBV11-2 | CASSLGNGQPRGGYTF | TGTGCCAGCAGCTTAGGGAATGGGCAGCCTCGGGGTGGCTACACCTTC
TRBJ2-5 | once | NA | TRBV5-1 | CASSLAEAIQETQYF | TGCGCCAGCAGCTTGGCCGAGGCAATCCAAGAGACCCAGTACTTC
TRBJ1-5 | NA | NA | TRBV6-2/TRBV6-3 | CASSVPGLSFNQPQHF | TGTGCCAGCAGTGTTCCAGGGCTTAGTTTCAATCAGCCCCAGCATTTT
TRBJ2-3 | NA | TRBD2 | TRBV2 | CASSGSEREGPDTQYF | TGTGCCAGCAGTGGTAGTGAGCGGGAGGGCCCAGATACGCAGTATTTT
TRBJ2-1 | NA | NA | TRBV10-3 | CAISDGQTFNNEQFF | TGTGCCATCAGTGACGGACAGACCTTTAACAATGAGCAGTTCTTC
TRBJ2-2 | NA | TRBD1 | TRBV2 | CASRYTTGGASGELFF | TGTGCCAGCAGGTATACGACAGGGGGCGCATCCGGGGAGCTGTTTTTT
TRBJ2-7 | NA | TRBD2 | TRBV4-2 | CASSQDRVRGGASGQYF | TGTGCCAGCAGCCAAGATCGGGTCCGCGGGGGAGCTAGCGGGCAGTACTTC
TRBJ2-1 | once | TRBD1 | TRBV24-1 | CATSDAGQGNHEQFF | TGTGCCACCAGTGATGCAGGACAGGGGAACCATGAGCAGTTCTTC
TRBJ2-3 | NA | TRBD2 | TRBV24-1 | CATSDHLAGIDTQYF | TGTGCCACCAGTGATCACCTAGCGGGGATAGATACGCAGTATTTT
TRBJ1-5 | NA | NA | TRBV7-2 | CASSFGDSNQPQHF | TGTGCCAGCAGCTTCGGTGATAGCAATCAGCCCCAGCATTTT
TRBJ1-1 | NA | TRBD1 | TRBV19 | CASSSRDRGWGTEAFF | TGTGCCAGTAGTAGCCGGGACAGGGGTTGGGGCACTGAAGCTTTCTTT
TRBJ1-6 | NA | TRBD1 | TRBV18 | CASSLSGVGTGIPLHF | TGTGCCAGCTCTCTATCTGGCGTTGGGACAGGGATCCCCCTCCACTTT
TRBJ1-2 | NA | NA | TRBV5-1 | CASASGRGGYTF | TGCGCCAGCGCCTCTGGTCGCGGTGGCTACACCTTC
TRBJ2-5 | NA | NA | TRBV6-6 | CASEVGETQYF | TGTGCCAGCGAGGTCGGCGAGACCCAGTACTTC
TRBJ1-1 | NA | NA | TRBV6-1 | CASSEVGSLGPFF | TGTGCCAGCAGTGAAGTCGGCAGTTTGGGGCCTTTCTTT
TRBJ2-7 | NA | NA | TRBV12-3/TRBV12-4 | CASSPQNLRQYF | TGTGCCAGCAGTCCACAGAACCTAAGGCAGTACTTC
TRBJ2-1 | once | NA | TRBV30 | CAWSVSPGEQFF | TGTGCCTGGAGTGTATCCCCAGGTGAGCAGTTCTTC
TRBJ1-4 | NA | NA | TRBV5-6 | CASSFGQGNEKLFF | TGTGCCAGCAGCTTCGGGCAGGGTAATGAAAAACTGTTTTTT
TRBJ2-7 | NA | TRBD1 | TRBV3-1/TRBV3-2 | CASSQTGSDYYEQYF | TGTGCCAGCAGCCAGACAGGGTCAGACTACTACGAGCAGTACTTC
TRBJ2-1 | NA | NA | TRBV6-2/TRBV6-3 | CASSRGIQFF | TGTGCCAGCAGTAGAGGGATTCAGTTCTTC
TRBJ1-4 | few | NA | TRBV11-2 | CASSSIRGAGEKLFF | TGTGCCAGCAGCTCCATCCGGGGGGCGGGTGAAAAACTGTTTTTT
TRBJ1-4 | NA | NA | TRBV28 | CASSYSRNEKLFF | TGTGCCAGCAGTTACAGCCGTAATGAAAAACTGTTTTTT
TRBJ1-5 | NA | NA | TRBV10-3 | CAISESGLHQPQHF | TGTGCCATCAGTGAGTCTGGGCTACATCAGCCCCAGCATTTT
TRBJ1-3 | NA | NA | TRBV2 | CASSDVAGLGNTIYF | TGTGCCAGCAGTGACGTGGCAGGGCTAGGAAACACCATATATTTT
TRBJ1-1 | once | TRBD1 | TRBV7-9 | CASSSPRTGGVYTEAFF | TGTGCCAGCAGCTCCCCACGTACAGGGGGCGTTTACACTGAAGCTTTCTTT
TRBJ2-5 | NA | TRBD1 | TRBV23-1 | CASSRLGTGGQETQYF | TGCGCCAGCAGTCGCCTTGGGACAGGGGGGCAAGAGACCCAGTACTTC
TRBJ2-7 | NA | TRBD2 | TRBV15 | CATSREGPGGQYF | TGTGCCACCAGCAGAGAAGGACCGGGAGGGCAGTACTTC
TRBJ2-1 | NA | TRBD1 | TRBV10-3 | CAISESETGYNEQFF | TGTGCCATCAGTGAGTCTGAGACAGGGTATAATGAGCAGTTCTTC
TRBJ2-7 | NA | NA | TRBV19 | CASSIGQGVFYEQYF | TGTGCCAGTAGTATAGGGCAGGGTGTTTTCTACGAGCAGTACTTC
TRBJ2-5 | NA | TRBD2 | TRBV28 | CASSPGLADSKETQYF | TGTGCCAGCAGTCCGGGACTAGCGGATAGCAAAGAGACCCAGTACTTC
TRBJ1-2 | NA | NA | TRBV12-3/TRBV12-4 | CASSLQRFGYTF | TGTGCCAGCAGCCTACAGAGATTTGGCTACACCTTC
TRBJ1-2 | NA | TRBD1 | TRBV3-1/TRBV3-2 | CASGRTGTVYGYTF | TGTGCCAGCGGACGTACCGGGACAGTTTATGGCTACACCTTC
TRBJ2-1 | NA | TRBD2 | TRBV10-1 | CASVSGNRDEQFF | TGCGCCAGCGTAAGCGGGAACCGCGATGAGCAGTTCTTC
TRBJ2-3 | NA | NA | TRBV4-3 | CASSQDYVSAADTQYF | TGCGCCAGCAGCCAGGATTATGTGTCAGCGGCAGATACGCAGTATTTT
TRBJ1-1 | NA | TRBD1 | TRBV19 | CASSVTGANTEAFF | TGTGCCAGTAGTGTAACAGGGGCGAACACTGAAGCTTTCTTT
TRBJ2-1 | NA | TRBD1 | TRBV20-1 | CSARGDRGWFF | TGCAGTGCTAGAGGGGACAGGGGTTGGTTCTTC
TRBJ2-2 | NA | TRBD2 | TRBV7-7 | CASRPTSGSTGELFF | TGTGCTAGCAGACCGACTAGCGGGAGTACCGGGGAGCTGTTTTTT